This TCR beta chain was documented in a study of cytomegalovirus exposure and HLA in healthy donors. The primer mix had 60 Vbeta and 13 Jbeta primers. Sequenced by immunoSEQ multiplex PCR; TCRdb stores in-frame clones only, minus some. The top ten hold 12% of the sample, which has some 56,000 clones, 55% to 65% seen once. Every donor was a healthy person donating bone marrow. Study-wide results and limits: A later analysis showed that HLA-associated TCR beta chains had undergone more clonal expansion than equally common others. In a later analysis, the majority of CMV-associated beta chains seemingly showed HLA restriction. For most TCR beta V segments, an earlier analysis put the productive rate at about 90% or about 30% of the time.

Turning to this clone: No antigen is known for it.

This TCR was recovered from a human donor in good health. Sequenced material: PBMCs.

The CDR3: CASSYGRINTEAFF. The CDR3 bases are TGTGCCAGCAGTTACGGGCGAATTAACACTGAAGCTTTCTTT. The V gene is TRBV6-5, the J gene TRBJ1-1; no reliable D call. Germline loops: CDR1 MNHEY, CDR2 SVGAGI. The CDR3 has 14 residues. Trimming left V 2 bases short and J 2 bases short, with 9 bases between.